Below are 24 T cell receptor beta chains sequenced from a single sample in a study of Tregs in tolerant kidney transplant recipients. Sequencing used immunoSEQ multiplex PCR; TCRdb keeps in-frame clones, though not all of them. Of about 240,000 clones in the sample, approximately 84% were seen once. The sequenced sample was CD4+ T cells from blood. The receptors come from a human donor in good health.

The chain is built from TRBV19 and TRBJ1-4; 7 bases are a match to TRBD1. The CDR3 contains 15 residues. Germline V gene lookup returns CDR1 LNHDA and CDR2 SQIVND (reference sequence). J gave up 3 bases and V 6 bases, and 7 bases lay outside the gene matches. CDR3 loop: CASSRRTGSNEKLFF. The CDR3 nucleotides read TGTGCCAGTAGCCGACGGACAGGATCTAATGAAAAACTGTTTTTT.

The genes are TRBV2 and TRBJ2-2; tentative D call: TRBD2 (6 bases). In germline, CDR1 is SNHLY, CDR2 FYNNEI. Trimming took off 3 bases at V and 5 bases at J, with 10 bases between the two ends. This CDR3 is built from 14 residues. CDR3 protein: CASSEDGGTGELFF. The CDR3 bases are TGTGCCAGCAGTGAGGACGGGGGTACCGGGGAGCTGTTTTTT. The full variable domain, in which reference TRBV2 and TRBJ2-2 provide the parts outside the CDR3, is EPEVTQTPSHQVTQMGQEVILRCVPISNHLYFYWYRQILGQKVEFLVSFYNNEISEKSEIFDDQFSVERPDGSNFTLKIRSTKLEDSAMYFCASSEDGGTGELFFGEGSRLTVL.

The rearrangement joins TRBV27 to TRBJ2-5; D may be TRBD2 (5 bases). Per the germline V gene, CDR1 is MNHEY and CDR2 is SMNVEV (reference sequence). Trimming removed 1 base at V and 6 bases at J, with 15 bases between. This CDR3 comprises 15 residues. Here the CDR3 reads CASSLYTPFGKTQYF. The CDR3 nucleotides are TGTGCCAGCAGTTTATATACCCCCTTCGGGAAGACCCAGTACTTC.

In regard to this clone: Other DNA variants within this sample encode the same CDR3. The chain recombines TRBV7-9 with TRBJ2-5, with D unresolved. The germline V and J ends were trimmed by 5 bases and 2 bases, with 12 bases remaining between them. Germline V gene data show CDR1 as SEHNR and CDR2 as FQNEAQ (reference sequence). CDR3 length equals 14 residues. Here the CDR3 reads CASSLGFRQETQYF. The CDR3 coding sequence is TGTGCCAGCAGCCTGGGTTTCCGACAAGAGACCCAGTACTTC. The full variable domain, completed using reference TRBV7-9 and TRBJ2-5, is DTGVSQNPRHKITKRGQNVTFRCDPISEHNRLYWYRQTLGQGPEFLTYFQNEAQLEKSRLLSDRFSAERPKGSFSTLEIQRTEQGDSAMYLCASSLGFRQETQYFGPGTRLLVL.

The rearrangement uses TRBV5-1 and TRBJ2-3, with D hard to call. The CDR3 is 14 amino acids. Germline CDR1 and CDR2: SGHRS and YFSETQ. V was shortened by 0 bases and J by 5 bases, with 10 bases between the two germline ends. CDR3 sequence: CASSLVREVDTQYF. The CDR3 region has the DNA TGCGCCAGCAGCTTGGTAAGGGAAGTAGATACGCAGTATTTT. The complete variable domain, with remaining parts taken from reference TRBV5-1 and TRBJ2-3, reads KAGVTQTPRYLIKTRGQQVTLSCSPISGHRSVSWYQQTPGQGLQFLFEYFSETQRNKGNFPGRFSGRQFSNSRSEMNVSTLELGDSALYLCASSLVREVDTQYFGPGTRLTVL.

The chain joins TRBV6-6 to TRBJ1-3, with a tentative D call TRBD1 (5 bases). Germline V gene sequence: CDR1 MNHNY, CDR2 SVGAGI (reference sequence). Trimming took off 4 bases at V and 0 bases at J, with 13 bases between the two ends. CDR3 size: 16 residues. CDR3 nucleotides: TGTGCCAGCAGTTTCACAGGAGCAGGCTCTGGAAACACCATATATTTT. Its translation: CASSFTGAGSGNTIYF.

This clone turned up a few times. Here the CDR3 reads CASRRPGLAASYNEQFF. In DNA, the CDR3 is TGTGCCAGCAGACGCCCCGGGTTAGCGGCCTCCTACAATGAGCAGTTCTTC. V and J are TRBV11-2 and TRBJ2-1; tentative D call: TRBD2 (6 bases). The CDR3 has 17 amino acids. V dropped 6 bases and J dropped 0 bases, with 18 bases sitting between them. From germline, CDR1 is SGHAT and CDR2 FQNNGV.

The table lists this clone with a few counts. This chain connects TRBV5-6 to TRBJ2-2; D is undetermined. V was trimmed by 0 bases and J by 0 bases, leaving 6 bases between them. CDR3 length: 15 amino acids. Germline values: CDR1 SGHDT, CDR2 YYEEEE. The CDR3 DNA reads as TGTGCCAGCAGCTTGGCTCCGACGAACACCGGGGAGCTGTTTTTT. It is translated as CASSLAPTNTGELFF.

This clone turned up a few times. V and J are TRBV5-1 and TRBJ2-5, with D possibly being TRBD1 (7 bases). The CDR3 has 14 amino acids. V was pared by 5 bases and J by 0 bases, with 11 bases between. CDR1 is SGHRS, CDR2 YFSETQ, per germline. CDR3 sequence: CASREGANQETQYF. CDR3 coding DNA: TGCGCCAGCAGGGAGGGGGCAAACCAAGAGACCCAGTACTTC.

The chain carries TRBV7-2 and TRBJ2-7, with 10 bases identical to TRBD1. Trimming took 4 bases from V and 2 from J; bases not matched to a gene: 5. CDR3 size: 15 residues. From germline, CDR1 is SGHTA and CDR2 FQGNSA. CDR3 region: CASSSPGQGPYEQYF. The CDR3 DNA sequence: TGTGCCAGCAGCTCGCCGGGACAGGGGCCCTACGAGCAGTACTTC.

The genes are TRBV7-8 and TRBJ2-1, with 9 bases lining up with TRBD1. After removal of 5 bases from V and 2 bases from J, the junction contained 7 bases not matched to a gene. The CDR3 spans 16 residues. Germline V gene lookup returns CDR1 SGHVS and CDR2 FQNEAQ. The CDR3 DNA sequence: TGTGCCAGCAGCGTGACAGGGGGAGCCACCTACAATGAGCAGTTCTTC. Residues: CASSVTGGATYNEQFF. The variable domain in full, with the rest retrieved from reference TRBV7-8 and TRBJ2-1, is GAGVSQSPRYKVAKRGQDVALRCDPISGHVSLFWYQQALGQGPEFLTYFQNEAQLDKSGLPSDRFFAERPEGSVSTLKIQRTQQEDSAVYLCASSVTGGATYNEQFFGPGTRLTVL.

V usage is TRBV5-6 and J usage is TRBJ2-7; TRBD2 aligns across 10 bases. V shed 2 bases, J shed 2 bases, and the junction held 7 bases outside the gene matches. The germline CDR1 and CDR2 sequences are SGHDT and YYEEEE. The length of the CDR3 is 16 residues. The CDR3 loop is CASSFVSSGSAYEQYF. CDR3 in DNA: TGTGCCAGCAGCTTCGTGTCTAGCGGGAGCGCCTACGAGCAGTACTTC. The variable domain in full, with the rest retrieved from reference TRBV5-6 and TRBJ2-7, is DAGVTQSPTHLIKTRGQQVTLRCSPKSGHDTVSWYQQALGQGPQFIFQYYEEEERQRGNFPDRFSGHQFPNYSSELNVNALLLGDSALYLCASSFVSSGSAYEQYFGPGTRLTVT.

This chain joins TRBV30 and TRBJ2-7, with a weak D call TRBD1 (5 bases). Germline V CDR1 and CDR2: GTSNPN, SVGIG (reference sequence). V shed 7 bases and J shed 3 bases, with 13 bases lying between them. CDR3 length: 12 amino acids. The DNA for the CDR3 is TGTGCCTCCCGGATGGGGCACTACGAGCAGTACTTC. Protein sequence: CASRMGHYEQYF.

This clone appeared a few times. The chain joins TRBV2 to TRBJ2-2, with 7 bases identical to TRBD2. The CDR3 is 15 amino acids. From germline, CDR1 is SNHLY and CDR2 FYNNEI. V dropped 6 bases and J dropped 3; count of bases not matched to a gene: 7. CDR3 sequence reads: CASSRGSGDTGELFF. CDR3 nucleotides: TGTGCCAGCAGCCGGGGGAGCGGGGACACCGGGGAGCTGTTTTTT. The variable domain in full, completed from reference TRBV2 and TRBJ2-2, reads EPEVTQTPSHQVTQMGQEVILRCVPISNHLYFYWYRQILGQKVEFLVSFYNNEISEKSEIFDDQFSVERPDGSNFTLKIRSTKLEDSAMYFCASSRGSGDTGELFFGEGSRLTVL.

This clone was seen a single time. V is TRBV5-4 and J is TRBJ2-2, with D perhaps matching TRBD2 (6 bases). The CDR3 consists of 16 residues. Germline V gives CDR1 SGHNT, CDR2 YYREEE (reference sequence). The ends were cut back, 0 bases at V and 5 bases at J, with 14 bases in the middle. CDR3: CASSLAGLARTGELFF. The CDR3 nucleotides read TGTGCCAGCAGCTTGGCCGGGCTAGCGAGGACCGGGGAGCTGTTTTTT.

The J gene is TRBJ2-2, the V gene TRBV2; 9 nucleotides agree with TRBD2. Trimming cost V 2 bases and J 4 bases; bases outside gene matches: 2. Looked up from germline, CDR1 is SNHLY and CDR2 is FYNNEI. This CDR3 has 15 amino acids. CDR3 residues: CASSESLAGTGELFF. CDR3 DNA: TGTGCCAGCAGTGAATCACTAGCGGGCACCGGGGAGCTGTTTTTT.

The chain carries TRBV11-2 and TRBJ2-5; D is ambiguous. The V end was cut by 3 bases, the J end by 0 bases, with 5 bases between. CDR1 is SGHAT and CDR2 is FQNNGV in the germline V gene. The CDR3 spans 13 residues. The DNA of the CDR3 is TGTGCCAGCAGCTTCGGGTACCAAGAGACCCAGTACTTC. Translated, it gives CASSFGYQETQYF.

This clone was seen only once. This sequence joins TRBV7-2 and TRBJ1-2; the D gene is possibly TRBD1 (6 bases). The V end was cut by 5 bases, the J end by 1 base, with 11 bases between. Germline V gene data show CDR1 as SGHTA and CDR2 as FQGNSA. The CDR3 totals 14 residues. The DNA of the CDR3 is TGTGCCAGCAGCCCATTACAGGGTAACTATGGCTACACCTTC. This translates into CASSPLQGNYGYTF.

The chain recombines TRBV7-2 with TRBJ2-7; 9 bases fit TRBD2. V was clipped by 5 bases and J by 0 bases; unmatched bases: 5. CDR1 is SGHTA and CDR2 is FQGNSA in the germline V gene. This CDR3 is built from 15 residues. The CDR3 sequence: CASSLSGGLSYEQYF. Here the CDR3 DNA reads TGTGCCAGCAGCCTAAGCGGGGGGCTCTCCTACGAGCAGTACTTC.

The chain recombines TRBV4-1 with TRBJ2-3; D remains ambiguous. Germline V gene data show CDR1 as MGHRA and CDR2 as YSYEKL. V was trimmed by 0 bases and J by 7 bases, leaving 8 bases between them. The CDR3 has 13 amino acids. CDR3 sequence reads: CASSQDFAHTQYF. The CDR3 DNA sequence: TGCGCCAGCAGCCAAGATTTCGCCCATACGCAGTATTTT.

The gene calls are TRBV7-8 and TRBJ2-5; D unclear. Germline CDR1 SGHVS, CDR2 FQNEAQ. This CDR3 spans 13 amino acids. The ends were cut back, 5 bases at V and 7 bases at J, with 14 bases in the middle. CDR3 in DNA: TGTGCCAGCAGCCGCCGGACCATGGGGACCCAGTACTTC. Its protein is CASSRRTMGTQYF. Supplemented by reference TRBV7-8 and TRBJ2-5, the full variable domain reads GAGVSQSPRYKVAKRGQDVALRCDPISGHVSLFWYQQALGQGPEFLTYFQNEAQLDKSGLPSDRFFAERPEGSVSTLKIQRTQQEDSAVYLCASSRRTMGTQYFGPGTRLLVL.

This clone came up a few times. This CDR3 is CASSYPQTGYSYEQYF. For the CDR3, the DNA is TGTGCCAGCAGTTACCCCCAAACCGGGTACTCCTACGAGCAGTACTTC. V is TRBV6-6 and J is TRBJ2-7, with D unresolved. CDR1 is MNHNY, CDR2 SVGAGI, per germline (reference sequence). The CDR3 is 16 amino acids. V dropped 2 bases and J dropped 0 bases, with 14 bases sitting between them.

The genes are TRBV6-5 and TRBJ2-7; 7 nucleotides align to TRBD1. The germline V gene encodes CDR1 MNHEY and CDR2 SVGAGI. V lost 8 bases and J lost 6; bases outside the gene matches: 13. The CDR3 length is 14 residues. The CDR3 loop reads CASVTTGLGLEQYF. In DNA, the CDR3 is TGTGCCAGCGTAACGACAGGGCTGGGGCTCGAGCAGTACTTC.

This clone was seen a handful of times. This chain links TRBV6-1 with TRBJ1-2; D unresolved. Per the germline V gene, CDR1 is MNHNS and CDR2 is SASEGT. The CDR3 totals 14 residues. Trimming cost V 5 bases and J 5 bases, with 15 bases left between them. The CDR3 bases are TGTGCCAGCAGTACCTGGGGAGAGAAGTATGGCTACACCTTC. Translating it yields CASSTWGEKYGYTF.